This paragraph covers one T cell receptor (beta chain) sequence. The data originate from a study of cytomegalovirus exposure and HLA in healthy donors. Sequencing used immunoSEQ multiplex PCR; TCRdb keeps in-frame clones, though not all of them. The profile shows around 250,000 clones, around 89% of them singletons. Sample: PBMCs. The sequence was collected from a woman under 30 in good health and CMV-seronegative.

The CDR3, as DNA: TGTGCCAGCAGCACAGGGGGCTCCGGATCAAATGAGCAGTTCTTC. Amino acids: CASSTGGSGSNEQFF. This sequence joins TRBV5-4 and TRBJ2-1; TRBD1 matches at 9 bases. Germline assignment: CDR1 SGHNT and CDR2 YYREEE (reference sequence). J lost 7 bases, V lost 4 bases, and 9 bases had no gene match. The CDR3 spans 15 residues.